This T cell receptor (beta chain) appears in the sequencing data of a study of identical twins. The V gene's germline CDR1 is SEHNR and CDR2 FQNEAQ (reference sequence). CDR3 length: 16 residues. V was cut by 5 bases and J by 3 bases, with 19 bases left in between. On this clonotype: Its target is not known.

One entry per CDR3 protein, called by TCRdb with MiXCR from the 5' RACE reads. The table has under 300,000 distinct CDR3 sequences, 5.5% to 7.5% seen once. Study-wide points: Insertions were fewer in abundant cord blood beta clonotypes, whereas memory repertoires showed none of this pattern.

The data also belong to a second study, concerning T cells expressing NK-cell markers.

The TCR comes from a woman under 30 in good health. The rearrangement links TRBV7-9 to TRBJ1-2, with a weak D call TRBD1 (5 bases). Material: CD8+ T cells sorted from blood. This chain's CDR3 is CASSLTDMHVDYGYTF. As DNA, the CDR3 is TGTGCCAGCAGCCTCACGGACATGCACGTGGACTATGGCTACACCTTC.